This TCR beta chain was retrieved from a study of response to subunit inactivated influenza vaccine (dated by TCRdb to 2016 to 2019). General notes on the study: Deep quantitative profiling of the T cell receptor repertoire was used in the study to follow responses to a trivalent subunit inactivated influenza vaccine.

Results the study describes overall, beyond this receptor: It was suggested by the authors that each seasonal influenza vaccination may recruit only a limited number of new T cells.

For this clonotype: Its antigen is currently not known. Base quality data are lacking; no much larger clone is found one base away.

Libraries were built with RT-PCR. Sequencing took place on an Illumina HiSeq 2500. TCRdb redid the processing of the public reads, applying fastp at Q25 and MiXCR, and retained in-frame beta chains. Every distinct CDR3 protein forms one entry, paired with its most common genes and DNA. For this sample there are more than 700,000 distinct CDR3 sequences; around 20% appear just once. The ten largest clones take up roughly a tenth of the sample. The sequences come from PBMCs from blood, collected 5 days after vaccination. The clonotype comes from a man in his forties or fifties who received an inactivated influenza vaccine. Donor details come from another sample of the same person, matched by shared clones.

This receptor carries the CDR3 CSVEQGLAGVPYEQYF. The DNA sequence reads TGCAGCGTTGAGCAGGGACTAGCGGGAGTCCCCTACGAGCAGTACTTC. Recombination joined TRBV29-1 with TRBJ2-7; 14 junctional bases match TRBD2. The germline V end is reduced by 3 bases and the J end by 2 bases; junction bases left unmatched: 6. From its cysteine to its phenylalanine, the CDR3 spans 16 amino acids. Left in the record is the CDR3 DNA by itself, 48 bases read in frame from the first base. According to the germline V gene, CDR1 reads SQVTM and CDR2 reads ANQGSEA.